Given below is one TCR beta chain in context. Per the original data handling: Amplification from reference gene primers served as the basis for estimated nucleated cell counts. Only in-frame clones appear in the TCRdb table, and some are missing; sequencing was by immunoSEQ multiplex PCR. V and J calls and clone size are given by that table; D and trimming were obtained from the DNA. Of approximately 210,000 clones in the sample, roughly nine tenths are singletons; the top ten hold about 8.8%. The data derive from a study of blood T cell repertoires in COVID-19. Study-wide context: In each case, the material was cDNA or gDNA derived from T cells, B-cell-depleted T cells, or PBMCs.

With 7 bases removed from V and 10 bases from J, the gap between germline ends came to 19 bases. Germline CDR1 MDHEN, CDR2 SYDVKM. The CDR3 consists of 13 residues. The sequenced sample was PBMCs or T cells enriched from blood (not recorded which). The chain recombines TRBV28 with TRBJ1-1; D is perhaps TRBD1 (5 bases). This receptor was obtained from a woman aged 18-29 years who had recovered from COVID-19. CDR3 in DNA: TGTGCCAGCACGGGCAGGGTTATCGAGAGAGCTTTCTTT. Its protein product is CASTGRVIERAFF.